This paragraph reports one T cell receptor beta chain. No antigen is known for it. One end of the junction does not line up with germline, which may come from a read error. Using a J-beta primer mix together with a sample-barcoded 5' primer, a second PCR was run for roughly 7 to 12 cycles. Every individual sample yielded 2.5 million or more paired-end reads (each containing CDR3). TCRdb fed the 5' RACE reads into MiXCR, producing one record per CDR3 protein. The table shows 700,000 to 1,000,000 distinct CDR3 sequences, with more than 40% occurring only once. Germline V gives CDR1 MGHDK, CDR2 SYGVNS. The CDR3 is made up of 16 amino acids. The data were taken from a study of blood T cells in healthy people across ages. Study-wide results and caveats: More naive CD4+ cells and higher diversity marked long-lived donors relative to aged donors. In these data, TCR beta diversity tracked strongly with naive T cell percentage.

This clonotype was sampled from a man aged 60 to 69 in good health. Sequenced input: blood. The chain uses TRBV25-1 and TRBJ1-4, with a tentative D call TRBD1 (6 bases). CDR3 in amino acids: CASSEGRGGGNEKLFF. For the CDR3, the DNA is TGTGCTAGCAGTGAAGGGAGGGGAGGGGGTAATGAAAAACTGTTTTTT. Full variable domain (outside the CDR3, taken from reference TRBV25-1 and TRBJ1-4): EADIYQTPRYLVIGTGKKITLECSQTMGHDKMYWYQQDPGMELHLIHYSYGVNSTEKGDLSSESTVSRIRTEHFPLTLESARPSHTSQYLCASSEGRGGGNEKLFFGSGTQLSVL.